Described below is a single TCR beta chain sequence and its context. Trimming pared 3 bases from V and 7 bases from J, leaving 13 bases between. The V gene's germline CDR1 is MGHDK and CDR2 SYGVNS. The CDR3 spans 13 residues. These data belong to a study of blood T cells in healthy people across ages. It was with a sample-barcoded 5' primer and a J-beta primer mix that a second PCR of about 7 to 12 cycles was run. From the 5' RACE reads, TCRdb called clonotypes with MiXCR, one entry per CDR3 protein. The data contain 980,000 or so distinct CDR3 sequences, 45% to 50% of them seen just once; the ten biggest clones take up around 15%.

This chain links TRBV25-1 with TRBJ2-7; the D is unclear. Sequenced input: blood. The TCR sequence derives from a man aged 25 to 40 in good health. The CDR3 DNA sequence: TGTGCCAGCAGTGAGCCAGTAATGGGGGAGCAGTACTTC. Its translation is CASSEPVMGEQYF.